One and the same sample provided the 3 T cell receptor beta chains below, sequenced in a study of blood T cell repertoires in COVID-19. Libraries were prepared by immunoSEQ multiplex PCR; TCRdb keeps only in-frame clonotypes and omits some of them. In the table there are under 250,000 clones, 86% of which are singletons. Material: peripheral blood. These receptors all stem from a woman aged 55-75 years who had recovered from COVID-19.

The chain recombines TRBV13 with TRBJ2-4; 10 bases are shared with TRBD2. Germline CDR1 PRHDT, CDR2 FYEKMQ (reference sequence). The CDR3 totals 14 residues. V shed 5 bases and J 7 bases; nucleotides not matched to a gene: 5. The CDR3 protein is CASSESGGANIQYF. CDR3 nucleotide sequence: TGTGCCAGCAGCGAAAGCGGGGGGGCTAACATTCAGTACTTC. The variable domain in full, with the rest retrieved from reference TRBV13 and TRBJ2-4, is AAGVIQSPRHLIKEKRETATLKCYPIPRHDTVYWYQQGPGQDPQFLISFYEKMQSDKGSIPDRFSAQQFSDYHSELNMSSLELGDSALYFCASSESGGANIQYFGAGTRLSVL.

This chain connects TRBV4-3 to TRBJ1-2; tentatively, D is TRBD1 (6 bases). The CDR3 has 13 amino acids. Between the trimmed V and J ends, which lost 6 bases and 1 base, there was a span of 9 bases. Germline V gene data show CDR1 as LGHNA and CDR2 as YSLEER. CDR3 protein: CASRPGHNYGYTF. DNA of the CDR3: TGCGCCAGCAGACCGGGACATAACTATGGCTACACCTTC.

The CDR3 loop is CASSYGLGQYF. The CDR3 coding sequence is TGTGCCAGCAGTTATGGTCTAGGTCAGTACTTC. The rearrangement joins TRBV6-5 to TRBJ2-7; D unresolved. CDR3 length: 11 amino acids. V was shortened by 3 bases and J by 10 bases, with 10 bases between the two germline ends. Germline V gives CDR1 MNHEY, CDR2 SVGAGI.